Listed below are T cell receptor beta chains from one sample, sequenced in a study of T cell responses to AZD1222 COVID-19 vaccine. The method was immunoSEQ multiplex PCR; TCRdb's version includes in-frame clones alone and lacks a portion of them. Of 120,000 or so clones in the sample, approximately 89% were seen once. This specimen consisted of peripheral blood, obtained on day 0 of AZD1222 vaccination. All receptors derive from an adult in good health. CDR3s include the opening cysteine and the closing phenylalanine or tryptophan. D genes are given only for firm matches. Size is stated for part of the rows, as once, few or many counts, or as a class when the clone is expanded.

j_call,d_call,clone_size,v_call,cdr3_aa,cdr3_nt
TRBJ2-1,NA,NA,TRBV5-4,CASSPSERYNEQFF,TGTGCCAGCAGCCCCTCGGAGCGCTACAATGAGCAGTTCTTC
TRBJ2-1,NA,NA,TRBV19,CASSIAASNEQFF,TGTGCCAGTAGTATAGCAGCTAGCAATGAGCAGTTCTTC
TRBJ2-1,NA,NA,TRBV9,CASARGGNSYNEQFF,TGTGCCAGCGCCAGAGGGGGGAACTCCTACAATGAGCAGTTCTTC
TRBJ2-2,NA,NA,TRBV6-2/TRBV6-3,CASSYPPWSGNTGELFF,TGTGCCAGCAGTTACCCTCCTTGGAGCGGGAACACCGGGGAGCTGTTTTTT
TRBJ2-7,TRBD2,few,TRBV14,CASSLGTSGNSYEQYF,TGTGCCAGCAGCCTCGGGACTAGCGGCAATTCCTACGAGCAGTACTTC
TRBJ1-2,NA,NA,TRBV4-1,CASSQVGVSYGYTF,TGCGCCAGCAGCCAAGTGGGAGTCTCCTATGGCTACACCTTC
TRBJ2-2,NA,NA,TRBV2,CASSDQGLNTGELFF,TGTGCCAGCAGTGACCAGGGATTGAACACCGGGGAGCTGTTTTTT
TRBJ1-3,NA,few,TRBV5-1,CASSLGQPQGNTIYF,TGCGCCAGCAGCTTGGGGCAGCCTCAAGGAAACACCATATATTTT
TRBJ1-1,TRBD1,NA,TRBV30,CAWRDRGSRRAEAFF,TGTGCCTGGAGAGACAGGGGGTCCCGGAGGGCTGAAGCTTTCTTT
TRBJ1-5,NA,NA,TRBV28,CASSLGHRPQHF,TGTGCCAGCAGTTTAGGACATCGTCCCCAGCATTTT
TRBJ2-5,NA,NA,TRBV7-2,CASSLGVETQYF,TGTGCCAGCAGCTTAGGTGTGGAGACCCAGTACTTC
TRBJ2-1,NA,NA,TRBV5-6,CASSSLPGTHSYNEQFF,TGTGCCAGCAGCTCCCTCCCCGGGACTCACTCCTACAATGAGCAGTTCTTC
TRBJ2-3,TRBD1,once,TRBV5-1,CASSHGQGADTQYF,TGCGCCAGCAGCCACGGACAGGGGGCAGATACGCAGTATTTT
TRBJ2-1,NA,NA,TRBV28,CASSSRDTRRFF,TGTGCCAGCAGTTCACGGGACACTCGGAGGTTCTTC
TRBJ2-7,NA,NA,TRBV4-2,CASSQDRFSVVGEEQYF,TGTGCCAGCAGCCAAGATCGGTTTAGTGTTGTAGGTGAAGAGCAGTACTTC
TRBJ1-2,TRBD1,once,TRBV5-1,CASSAGQGVGYTF,TGCGCCAGCAGCGCGGGACAGGGAGTTGGCTACACCTTC
TRBJ1-2,NA,NA,TRBV6-1,CASSDGGTNYGYTF,TGTGCCAGCAGTGATGGGGGTACTAACTATGGCTACACCTTC
TRBJ2-1,NA,NA,TRBV12-5,CASGSGVTGNEQFF,TGTGCTAGTGGCTCCGGTGTGACGGGTAATGAGCAGTTCTTC
TRBJ1-5,NA,NA,TRBV5-1,CASSLTAGSNQPQHF,TGCGCCAGCAGCTTGACAGCAGGGAGCAATCAGCCCCAGCATTTT
TRBJ2-1,NA,NA,TRBV14,CASSRELGAKEQFF,TGTGCCAGCAGCCGAGAATTAGGGGCGAAAGAGCAGTTCTTC
TRBJ1-1,TRBD1,NA,TRBV10-3,CAISESTGQGRGAFF,TGTGCCATCAGTGAGTCGACTGGACAGGGCAGGGGAGCTTTCTTT
TRBJ2-2,TRBD1,once,TRBV10-2,CASSGLAGGTGELFF,TGCGCCAGCAGTGGGTTGGCAGGGGGAACCGGGGAGCTGTTTTTT
TRBJ1-4,TRBD1,NA,TRBV7-8,CASGTGQREKLFF,TGTGCCAGCGGCACGGGACAGCGTGAAAAACTGTTTTTT
TRBJ1-1,NA,few,TRBV7-9,CASSSPSKHWEAFF,TGTGCCAGCAGTTCTCCTTCCAAACACTGGGAAGCTTTCTTT
TRBJ2-1,NA,NA,TRBV4-3,CASSPVIGNEQFF,TGCGCCAGCAGCCCCGTGATAGGCAATGAGCAGTTCTTC